This T cell receptor (beta chain) was sequenced in a study of Graves' ophthalmopathy and Graves' hyperthyroidism. Amplified TCR beta CDR3 regions were obtained using RNA transcripts as template. After a first-round RT-PCR with HTBI primers, a second-round multiplex PCR was run. TCRdb called the multiplex PCR reads again in MiXCR, with one record for every CDR3 protein. This table has about 400,000 distinct CDR3 sequences, about 18% appearing once. This clonotype came up many times. The antigen remains unidentified. Excluded: other autoimmune disease, uncontrolled infection, pregnancy or lactation. The study's findings and limits: Ophthalmopathy progression was predicted by the model at less than 71% sensitivity and approximately 72% specificity. Thyroid clonotypes that were expanded above 0.001 frequency mostly also appeared in blood.

Trimming stripped 8 bases from V and 3 bases from J, with 19 bases between. CDR3 length: 15 amino acids. Germline assignment: CDR1 MNHEY and CDR2 SMNVEV (reference sequence). This sequence joins TRBV27 and TRBJ1-2; possible D gene TRBD1, 5 bases. Specimen: peripheral blood. This clonotype was obtained from a woman aged 18-29 years with Graves' ophthalmopathy. This CDR3 is CASSLAMGVYYGYTF. The CDR3 region has the DNA TGTGCCAGCTCCCTCGCCATGGGGGTCTACTATGGCTACACCTTC.